The T cell receptor beta chain under discussion was sequenced for a study of blood T cell repertoires in COVID-19. Study in general: COVID-19 samples, acute and convalescent, were from the United States, Italy and Spain.

The protocol was immunoSEQ multiplex PCR, while the TCRdb copy is restricted to in-frame clones and leaves out a portion. The repertoire holds around 400,000 clones, with 89% as singletons. Per the germline V gene, CDR1 is SGHTA and CDR2 is FQGNSA. CDR3 length equals 14 residues. V lost 5 bases and J lost 9, with 17 bases in between. The sample taken for sequencing was peripheral blood. V gene TRBV7-2 combines with J gene TRBJ1-3; D is ambiguous. This clonotype originated in a man between 35 and 55 years old with acute or convalescent COVID-19. CDR3 amino acids: CASSPITLESTIYF. The CDR3 DNA reads as TGTGCCAGCAGCCCCATAACACTAGAGTCCACCATATATTTT.